The rows below give T cell receptor beta chains drawn from one sample of a study of blood T cells in healthy people across ages. Each CDR3 protein is one row after TCRdb ran MiXCR on the 5' RACE reads. The sample lists roughly 900,000 distinct CDR3 sequences; around 46% were seen once. Input material: blood. The receptors here all came from a man aged 25 to 45 in good health. The CDR3 runs from the conserved cysteine through the conserved F or W. A D gene is named only where the DNA matches it firmly. Size is stated for part of the rows, as once, few or many counts, or as a class when the clone is expanded.

V gene	clone size	J gene	CDR3 length	D gene	CDR3 protein	CDR3 DNA
TRBV7-9	-	TRBJ1-2	15	-	CASSLEGESNYGYTF	TGTGCCAGCAGCTTAGAGGGAGAGTCTAACTATGGCTACACCTTC
TRBV2	once	TRBJ2-3	13	-	CASSGQLTDTQYF	TGTGCCAGCAGTGGACAGTTAACGGATACGCAGTATTTT
TRBV4-2	-	TRBJ1-6	18	-	CASSQDTVRSSYNSPLHF	TGTGCCAGCAGCCAAGACACAGTAAGGAGCTCCTATAATTCACCCCTCCACTTT
TRBV5-1	-	TRBJ1-1	15	TRBD1	CASSFGTGRNTEAFF	TGCGCCAGCAGCTTCGGGACAGGACGTAACACTGAAGCTTTCTTT
TRBV19	few	TRBJ2-3	15	TRBD1	CASSGRGRTTDTQYF	TGTGCCAGTAGCGGCAGGGGGAGAACTACAGATACGCAGTATTTT
TRBV12-3/TRBV12-4	-	TRBJ2-1	17	TRBD2	CASSLEVGGGGGNEQFF	TGTGCCAGCAGTTTAGAGGTGGGGGGGGGTGGTGGCAATGAGCAGTTCTTC
TRBV29-1	-	TRBJ1-2	12	-	CSAAGAGYGYTF	TGCAGCGCCGCCGGGGCGGGCTATGGCTACACCTTC
TRBV6-5	-	TRBJ1-5	15	-	CASSPELYSNQPQHF	TGTGCCAGCAGCCCCGAACTTTATAGCAATCAGCCCCAGCATTTT
TRBV7-2	-	TRBJ2-3	14	TRBD2	CAARLAGPTDTQYF	TGTGCCGCCCGACTAGCGGGGCCCACAGATACGCAGTATTTT
TRBV9	-	TRBJ2-7	13	-	CASSVAGDYEQYF	TGTGCCAGCAGCGTAGCCGGGGACTACGAGCAGTACTTC
TRBV4-3	few	TRBJ2-3	18	-	CASSQDPGQPSSTDTQYF	TGCGCCAGCAGCCAAGATCCCGGACAGCCTTCTTCCACAGATACGCAGTATTTT
TRBV6-1	-	TRBJ2-7	17	TRBD1	CASSFTQPGQGRYEQYF	TGTGCCAGCAGCTTCACCCAGCCGGGACAGGGTCGATACGAGCAGTACTTC
TRBV9	few	TRBJ2-1	14	TRBD1	CASSVASQGAEQFF	TGTGCCAGCAGCGTAGCGTCCCAGGGGGCGGAGCAGTTCTTC
TRBV6-5	few	TRBJ2-3	14	TRBD1	CASSATGLSDTQYF	TGTGCCAGCAGTGCGACAGGGCTGAGCGATACGCAGTATTTT
TRBV2	-	TRBJ1-4	11	-	CASATNEKLFF	TGTGCCAGTGCAACTAATGAAAAACTGTTTTTT
TRBV7-8	once	TRBJ2-1	16	-	CASSLEGSFSYNEQFF	TGTGCCAGCAGCTTAGAGGGTTCGTTCTCCTACAATGAGCAGTTCTTC
TRBV25-1	few	TRBJ1-1	13	TRBD1	CASIDRVNTEAFF	TGTGCCAGCATTGACAGGGTTAACACTGAAGCTTTCTTT
TRBV30	-	TRBJ2-2	14	-	CAQPGTRNTGELFF	TGTGCCCAACCCGGGACAAGGAACACCGGGGAGCTGTTTTTT
TRBV5-6	-	TRBJ2-6	18	TRBD1	CASSLMDRFYSGANALTF	TGTGCCAGCAGCTTGATGGACAGGTTTTACTCTGGGGCCAACGCCCTGACTTTC
TRBV2	many	TRBJ2-3	16	-	CASSVVQRTSTDTQYF	TGTGCCAGCAGTGTGGTTCAGAGGACTAGCACAGATACGCAGTATTTT
TRBV12-3/TRBV12-4	-	TRBJ1-1	14	-	CASSSGRRNTEAFF	TGTGCCAGCAGTTCGGGACGGCGGAACACTGAAGCTTTCTTT
TRBV7-9	few	TRBJ2-7	11	-	CASSRANEQYF	TGTGCCAGCAGCCGCGCTAACGAGCAGTACTTC
TRBV25-1	-	TRBJ2-1	12	-	CASSEQYNEQFF	TGTGCCAGCAGTGAACAATACAATGAGCAGTTCTTC
TRBV30	-	TRBJ2-7	13	-	CAWSPLPLYEQYF	TGTGCCTGGAGTCCTCTACCCCTTTACGAGCAGTACTTC
TRBV3-1	-	TRBJ2-5	16	TRBD2	CASSQGGLGLQETQYF	TGTGCCAGCAGCCAAGGGGGACTAGGCCTTCAAGAGACCCAGTACTTC
TRBV28	-	TRBJ2-7	14	-	CTSSLQGTTYEQYF	TGTACCAGCAGTTTACAGGGAACAACCTACGAGCAGTACTTC
TRBV6-1	few	TRBJ2-7	13	-	CASSLDREDEQYF	TGTGCCAGCAGTTTGGACAGAGAAGACGAGCAGTACTTC
TRBV21-1	few	TRBJ2-7	16	-	CASSPLRPHDMYEQYF	TGTGCCAGCAGTCCTCTTAGGCCCCACGACATGTACGAGCAGTACTTC
TRBV11-2	-	TRBJ2-2	15	TRBD1	CASSLLQGAIGELFF	TGTGCCAGCAGCTTATTGCAGGGGGCTATCGGGGAGCTGTTTTTT
TRBV7-2	many	TRBJ1-4	15	TRBD1	CASSTRTGGNEKLFF	TGTGCCAGCAGCACACGGACAGGGGGCAATGAAAAACTGTTTTTT
TRBV9	many	TRBJ2-1	15	TRBD2	CASSEGTIMYNEQFF	TGTGCCAGCAGCGAGGGGACTATCATGTACAATGAGCAGTTCTTC
TRBV7-2	-	TRBJ2-3	14	TRBD2	CASSEGLSTDTQYF	TGTGCCAGCAGCGAGGGACTATCCACAGATACGCAGTATTTT
TRBV6-6	-	TRBJ1-1	11	-	CASKGDTEAFF	TGTGCCAGCAAGGGGGACACTGAAGCTTTCTTT